The 11 T cell receptor beta chains given below trace back to one sample, sequenced in a study of blood T cell repertoires in COVID-19. Some clones are missing from TCRdb's copy, which holds only in-frame ones; the method was immunoSEQ multiplex PCR. The sample holds about 300,000 clones; 75% to 90% are singletons and the top ten take about 4.2%. Sequencing used peripheral blood. These receptor sequences come from a man in his forties with acute or convalescent COVID-19.

The chain joins TRBV5-1 to TRBJ1-2; D is unresolved. CDR1 and CDR2 from the germline V gene are SGHRS and YFSETQ. V was shortened by 0 bases and J by 3 bases, with 9 bases between the two germline ends. This CDR3 region has 14 residues. In DNA, the CDR3 is TGCGCCAGCAGCTTGGGGCTTCCTCACTATGGCTACACCTTC. It encodes CASSLGLPHYGYTF. Full variable domain (missing parts from reference TRBV5-1 and TRBJ1-2): KAGVTQTPRYLIKTRGQQVTLSCSPISGHRSVSWYQQTPGQGLQFLFEYFSETQRNKGNFPGRFSGRQFSNSRSEMNVSTLELGDSALYLCASSLGLPHYGYTFGSGTRLTVV.

The chain recombines TRBV5-1 with TRBJ1-2; D might be TRBD1 (6 bases). The CDR3 covers 15 residues. Germline lookup yields CDR1 SGHRS and CDR2 YFSETQ. Between the trimmed V and J ends, which lost 4 bases and 0 bases, there was a span of 13 bases. DNA of the CDR3: TGCGCCAGCAGCACTGGACAGTTTCCTAACTATGGCTACACCTTC. Translated: CASSTGQFPNYGYTF.

The chain has TRBV5-1 and TRBJ1-6; TRBD1 aligns across 8 bases. Germline V gives CDR1 SGHRS, CDR2 YFSETQ. The CDR3 totals 15 residues. The trim removed 8 bases at V and 10 bases at J, leaving 14 bases unmatched. The CDR3 spells CASQPRQGSSSPLHF. The CDR3 region has the DNA TGCGCCAGTCAGCCCAGACAGGGGAGCAGCTCACCCCTCCACTTT. Using reference TRBV5-1 and TRBJ1-6 for the parts outside the CDR3, the full variable domain is KAGVTQTPRYLIKTRGQQVTLSCSPISGHRSVSWYQQTPGQGLQFLFEYFSETQRNKGNFPGRFSGRQFSNSRSEMNVSTLELGDSALYLCASQPRQGSSSPLHFGNGTRLTVT.

The rearrangement links TRBV12-3 or TRBV12-4 to TRBJ1-4, with D unresolved. The CDR3 is 13 residues long. The V gene lost 6 bases and the J gene lost 3 bases, with 8 bases spanning the gap. The chain's CDR3 is CASRGHPNEKLFF. Written as DNA, the CDR3 is TGTGCCAGCAGGGGCCATCCTAATGAAAAACTGTTTTTT.

The rearrangement joins TRBV5-1 to TRBJ1-2, with 9 positions matching TRBD1. Germline V gene sequence: CDR1 SGHRS, CDR2 YFSETQ. After removal of 0 bases from V and 1 base from J, the junction contained 10 bases not matched to a gene. The CDR3 has 18 amino acids. The CDR3 nucleotides read TGCGCCAGCAGCTTGGCCGCAGACAGGGGGAGATATAACTATGGCTACACCTTC. Its translation: CASSLAADRGRYNYGYTF.

The V gene is TRBV30, the J gene TRBJ1-2; TRBD1 matches at 7 bases. This CDR3 has 13 amino acids. CDR1 and CDR2 from the germline V gene are GTSNPN and SVGIG (reference sequence). The CDR3 DNA sequence: TGTGTATCACAGGGGAACAACAACCGGGGCTACACCTTC. Amino acids: CVSQGNNNRGYTF.

A single count supports this clone. This chain links TRBV3-1 (or the pseudogene TRBV3-2) with TRBJ1-1; 7 bases match TRBD1. This CDR3 contains 14 residues. The germline V gene has CDR1 LGHDT and CDR2 YNNKEL (reference sequence). V was pared by 4 bases and J by 5 bases, with 7 bases of the junction left unmatched. The DNA for the CDR3 is TGTGCCAGCAGCCCCTATCAGGGGGGAACTGAAGCTTTCTTT. Translating it yields CASSPYQGGTEAFF.

This rearrangement joins TRBV24-1 to TRBJ1-5; D possibly corresponds to TRBD1 (5 bases). Germline-derived CDR1 and CDR2 are KGHDR and SFDVKD. The CDR3 spans 15 residues. V was trimmed by 4 bases and J by 5 bases, leaving 14 bases between them. The CDR3 coding sequence is TGTGCCACCAGTGAAACAGGACGGTGGGATCAGCCCCAGCATTTT. This sequence encodes CATSETGRWDQPQHF.

This sequence joins TRBV18 and TRBJ2-7; maybe TRBD1 (6 bases). Germline V gives CDR1 KGHSH, CDR2 LQKENI. Between the trimmed V and J ends, which lost 5 bases and 6 bases, there was a span of 17 bases. The CDR3 has 14 amino acids. The CDR3 nucleotides are TGTGCCAGCTCAGCCATTCCCACAGGGAGCGAGCAGTACTTC. This gives the protein CASSAIPTGSEQYF.

The chain recombines TRBV29-1 with TRBJ1-5, with a tentative D call TRBD1 (6 bases). The germline V gene encodes CDR1 SQVTM and CDR2 ANQGSEA. The CDR3 covers 13 residues. V was trimmed by 4 bases and J by 6 bases, leaving 13 bases between them. DNA for the CDR3: TGCAGCGTTGCCGTGGGGGCGGCTCAGCCCCAGCATTTT. Encoded protein: CSVAVGAAQPQHF. Full variable domain (missing parts from reference TRBV29-1 and TRBJ1-5): SAVISQKPSRDICQRGTSLTIQCQVDSQVTMMFWYRQQPGQSLTLIATANQGSEATYESGFVIDKFPISRPNLTFSTLTVSNMSPEDSSIYLCSVAVGAAQPQHFGDGTRLSIL.

The rearrangement links TRBV7-9 to TRBJ1-3; D might be TRBD1 (6 bases). Germline CDR1 reads SEHNR; CDR2 reads FQNEAQ (reference sequence). V gave up 5 bases and J gave up 4 bases, with 6 bases separating them. This CDR3 has 12 residues. The CDR3 DNA reads TGTGCCAGCAGCCAGGGGGGAAACACCATATATTTT. This codes for CASSQGGNTIYF.